A selection of T cell receptor beta chains follows, all from one sample in a study of blood T cell repertoires in COVID-19. Only in-frame clones appear in the TCRdb table, and some are missing; sequencing was by immunoSEQ multiplex PCR. The sample comprises 80,000 to 100,000 clones, about 89% of which are singletons, and about 20% rests with the top ten. Sample: peripheral blood. The receptor source for this set is a human donor in a cohort sampled during active COVID-19. The conserved cysteine and the conserved F or W are not part of the CDR3 here. The order of the fields is V gene, J gene, CDR3 protein.

>TRBV7-7|TRBJ2-1
ASSPGLRSGNEQF
>TRBV19|TRBJ1-3
ASGQGKVSGNTIY
>TRBV4-1|TRBJ2-5
ASSQDDRERETQY
>TRBV20-1|TRBJ1-6
SASTGSINSPLH
>TRBV5-8|TRBJ2-5
ASSLEPGQETQY
>TRBV5-1|TRBJ2-3
ASSLSPGGTDTQY
>TRBV4-1|TRBJ2-3
ASSPGLAGDTQY
>TRBV5-4|TRBJ1-4
ASSWDSPQPATNEKLF
>TRBV7-3|TRBJ1-2
ASSTGPLNYGYT
>TRBV5-1|TRBJ2-7
ASSFEGGGSYEQY
>TRBV23-1|TRBJ2-7
ASSQMAGPRGYEQY
>TRBV14|TRBJ2-2
ASSQGLPTGELF
>TRBV10-3|TRBJ1-3
AISEQLQGVGNTIY
>TRBV19|TRBJ1-2
ATHRTGFIYGYT
>TRBV5-6|TRBJ2-7
ASSYGTSPGPLY
>TRBV2|TRBJ2-1
ASSVTSGSYNEQF
>TRBV20-1|TRBJ2-3
SASGLRSTDTQY
>TRBV4-3|TRBJ2-1
ASSQDSRTVRNEQF
>TRBV14|TRBJ2-7
ASSPLRDRLDEQY
>TRBV6-5|TRBJ2-5
ASTRSWGGETQY
>TRBV3-1/TRBV3-2|TRBJ2-5
ASSQGSVLQY
>TRBV7-9|TRBJ1-1
ASSMTGAAF
>TRBV3-1/TRBV3-2|TRBJ1-1
ASSPFGTGGRAEAF
>TRBV14|TRBJ2-7
ASSQGRGVWDEQY
>TRBV3-1/TRBV3-2|TRBJ2-7
ASSRLGLSEQY
>TRBV7-2|TRBJ2-3
ASSLYAGTASTDTQY